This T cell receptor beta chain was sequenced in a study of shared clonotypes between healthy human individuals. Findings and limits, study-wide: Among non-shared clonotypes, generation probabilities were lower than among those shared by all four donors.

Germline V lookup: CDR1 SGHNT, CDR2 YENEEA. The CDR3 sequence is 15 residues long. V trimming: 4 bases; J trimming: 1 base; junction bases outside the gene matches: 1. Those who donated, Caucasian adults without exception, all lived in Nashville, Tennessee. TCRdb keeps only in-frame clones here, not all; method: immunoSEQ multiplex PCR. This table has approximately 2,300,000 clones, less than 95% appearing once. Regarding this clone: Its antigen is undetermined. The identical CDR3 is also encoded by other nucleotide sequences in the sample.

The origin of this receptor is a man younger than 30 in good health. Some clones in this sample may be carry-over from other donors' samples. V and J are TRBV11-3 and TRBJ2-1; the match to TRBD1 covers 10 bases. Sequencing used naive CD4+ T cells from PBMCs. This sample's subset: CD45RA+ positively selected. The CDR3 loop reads CASSSGQGSYNEQFF. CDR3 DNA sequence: TGTGCCAGCAGCTCGGGACAGGGGTCCTACAATGAGCAGTTCTTC.